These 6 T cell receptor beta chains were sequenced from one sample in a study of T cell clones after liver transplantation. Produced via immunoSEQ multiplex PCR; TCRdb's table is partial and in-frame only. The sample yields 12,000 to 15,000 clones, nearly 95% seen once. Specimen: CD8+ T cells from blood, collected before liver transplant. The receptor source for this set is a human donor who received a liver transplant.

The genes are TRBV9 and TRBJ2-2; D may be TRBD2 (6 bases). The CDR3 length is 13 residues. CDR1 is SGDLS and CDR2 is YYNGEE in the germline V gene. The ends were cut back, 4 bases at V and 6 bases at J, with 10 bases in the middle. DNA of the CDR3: TGTGCCAGCAGCCCCTCGGGAGCCGGGGAGCTGTTTTTT. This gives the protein CASSPSGAGELFF.

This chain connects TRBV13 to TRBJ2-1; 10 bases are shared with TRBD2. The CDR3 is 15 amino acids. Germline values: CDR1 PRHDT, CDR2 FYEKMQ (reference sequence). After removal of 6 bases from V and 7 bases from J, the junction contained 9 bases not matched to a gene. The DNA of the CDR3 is TGTGCCAGCAGTTCTGGACTAGCGGCGTCTAATGAGCAGTTCTTC. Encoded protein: CASSSGLAASNEQFF.

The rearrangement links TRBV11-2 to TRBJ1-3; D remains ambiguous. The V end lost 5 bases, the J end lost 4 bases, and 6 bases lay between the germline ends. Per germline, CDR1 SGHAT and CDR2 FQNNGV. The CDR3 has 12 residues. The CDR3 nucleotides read TGTGCCAGCAGCATTACGGGAAACACCATATATTTT. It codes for CASSITGNTIYF.

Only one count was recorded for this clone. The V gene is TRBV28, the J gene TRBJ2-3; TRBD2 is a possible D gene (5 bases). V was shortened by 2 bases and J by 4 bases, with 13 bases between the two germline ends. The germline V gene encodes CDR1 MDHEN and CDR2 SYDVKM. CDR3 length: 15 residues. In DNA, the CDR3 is TGTGCCAGCAGTTTAGGTGGGAGAGTGGCAGATACGCAGTATTTT. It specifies CASSLGGRVADTQYF.

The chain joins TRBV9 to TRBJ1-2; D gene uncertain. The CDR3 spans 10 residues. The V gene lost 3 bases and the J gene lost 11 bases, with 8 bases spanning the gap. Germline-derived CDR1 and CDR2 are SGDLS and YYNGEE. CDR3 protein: CASSAYEYTF. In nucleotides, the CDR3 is TGTGCCAGCAGCGCCTATGAGTACACCTTC.

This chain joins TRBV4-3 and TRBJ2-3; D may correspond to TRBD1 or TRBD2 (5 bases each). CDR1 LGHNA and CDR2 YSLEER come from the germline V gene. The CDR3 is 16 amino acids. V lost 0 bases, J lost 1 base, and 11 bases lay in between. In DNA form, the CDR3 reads TGCGCCAGCAGCCAAGACAGCCGGGGCCGCACAGATACGCAGTATTTT. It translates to CASSQDSRGRTDTQYF.